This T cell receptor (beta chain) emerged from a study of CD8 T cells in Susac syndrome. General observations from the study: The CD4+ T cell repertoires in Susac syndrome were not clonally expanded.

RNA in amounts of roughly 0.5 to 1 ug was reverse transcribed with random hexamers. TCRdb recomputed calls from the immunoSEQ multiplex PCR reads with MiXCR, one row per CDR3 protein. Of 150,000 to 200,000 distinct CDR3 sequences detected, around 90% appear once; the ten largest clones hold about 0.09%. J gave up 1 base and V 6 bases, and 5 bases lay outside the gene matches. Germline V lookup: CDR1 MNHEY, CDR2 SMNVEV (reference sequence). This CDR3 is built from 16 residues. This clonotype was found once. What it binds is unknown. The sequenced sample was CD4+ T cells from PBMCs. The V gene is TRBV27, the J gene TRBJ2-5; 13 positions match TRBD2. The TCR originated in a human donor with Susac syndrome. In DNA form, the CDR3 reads TGTGCCAGCAGGGAACTAGCGGGGGGGCGCCAAGAGACCCAGTACTTC. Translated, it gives CASRELAGGRQETQYF.